These T cell receptor beta chains were read from a single sample in a study of T cells in Graves' hyperthyroidism and ophthalmopathy. TCRdb re-called the multiplex PCR reads with MiXCR, one entry per CDR3 protein. The data show 300,000 or so distinct CDR3 sequences, roughly 18% seen once. The sample comprised blood. Receptors originate from a woman in her forties or fifties with Graves' hyperthyroidism. CDR3s include the opening cysteine and the closing phenylalanine or tryptophan. The D gene is left open where the match is weak. Some rows mark clone size as missing; the rest say once, few, many or name a class of expanded clone.

v_gene	d_gene	abundance	j_gene	CDR3aa	CDR3nt
TRBV28	TRBD2	many	TRBJ2-3	CASSLGGLAVDTQYF	TGTGCCAGCAGTTTGGGGGGACTAGCGGTAGATACGCAGTATTTT
TRBV6-1	-	many	TRBJ1-1	CASSQGGGKEAFF	TGTGCCAGCAGTCAAGGAGGGGGGAAAGAAGCTTTCTTT
TRBV30	TRBD1	-	TRBJ1-2	CAWTPDRGYGYTF	TGTGCCTGGACCCCCGACAGGGGATATGGCTACACCTTC
TRBV30	-	many	TRBJ2-2	CAWSVLTPETGELFF	TGTGCCTGGAGTGTGCTGACACCCGAGACCGGGGAGCTGTTTTTT
TRBV3-1	TRBD2	few	TRBJ2-1	CASSTQPGLAGVRNEQFF	TGTGCCAGCAGCACACAACCGGGACTAGCGGGAGTTAGGAATGAGCAGTTCTTC
TRBV6-2/TRBV6-3	TRBD1	many	TRBJ2-1	CASSYPGTGREVEQFF	TGTGCCAGCAGTTACCCTGGGACAGGGCGAGAGGTTGAGCAGTTCTTC
TRBV2	-	few	TRBJ2-5	CASSEGYGKETQYF	TGTGCCAGCAGTGAAGGGTACGGAAAAGAGACCCAGTACTTC
TRBV11-2	-	many	TRBJ2-7	CASSLIAGGEQYF	TGTGCCAGCAGCTTAATAGCTGGGGGAGAGCAGTACTTC
TRBV18	TRBD2	-	TRBJ2-1	CASSLLSGGAWGNEQFF	TGTGCCAGCTCACTCCTTAGCGGGGGGGCCTGGGGAAATGAGCAGTTCTTC
TRBV5-6	TRBD2	many	TRBJ2-3	CASSSRDPLARWRDTQYF	TGTGCCAGCAGCTCGCGAGACCCACTAGCGCGTTGGAGAGATACGCAGTATTTT
TRBV5-1	TRBD1	few	TRBJ1-2	CASSRAGTGANYGYTF	TGCGCCAGCAGCCGCGCCGGGACAGGAGCTAACTATGGCTACACCTTC
TRBV24-1	TRBD1	few	TRBJ2-3	CATSDATGSTDTQYF	TGTGCCACCAGTGATGCGACAGGGAGCACAGATACGCAGTATTTT
TRBV7-4	-	-	TRBJ2-6	CASSHDRQNSGANVLTF	TGTGCCAGCAGCCACGATAGACAGAACTCTGGGGCCAACGTCCTGACTTTC
TRBV4-1	-	-	TRBJ1-1	CASSQERAAGNTEAFF	TGCGCCAGCAGCCAAGAACGGGCAGCGGGGAACACTGAAGCTTTCTTT
TRBV20-1	TRBD1	many	TRBJ1-2	CSARDSQGANYGYTF	TGCAGTGCTAGAGATAGCCAGGGGGCTAACTATGGCTACACCTTC
TRBV12-3/TRBV12-4	-	-	TRBJ2-5	CASNQRGGQETQYF	TGTGCCAGCAATCAAAGGGGCGGCCAAGAGACCCAGTACTTC
TRBV4-1	-	-	TRBJ1-1	CASRQRTSEGTRVGTEAFF	TGCGCCAGCAGACAACGGACGAGCGAGGGAACCCGCGTGGGCACTGAAGCTTTCTTT
TRBV10-3	-	many	TRBJ2-5	CAISDAGAGETQYF	TGTGCCATCAGTGACGCGGGGGCGGGGGAGACCCAGTACTTC
TRBV7-2	TRBD2	-	TRBJ2-1	CASSTTSGRAGEQFF	TGTGCCAGCAGCACGACTAGCGGGAGGGCCGGTGAGCAGTTCTTC
TRBV12-3/TRBV12-4	-	-	TRBJ2-1	CASSLQVNEQFF	TGTGCCAGCAGTTTGCAGGTCAATGAGCAGTTCTTC
TRBV11-2	-	-	TRBJ2-1	CASSLDPMDSEQFF	TGTGCCAGCAGCTTAGACCCTATGGACAGCGAGCAGTTCTTC
TRBV9	-	few	TRBJ2-1	CASSDTTGLNEQFF	TGTGCCAGCAGCGACACTACAGGGCTGAATGAGCAGTTCTTC